This TCR beta chain was captured in a study of blood T cell repertoires in COVID-19. Germline-derived CDR1 and CDR2 are SEHNR and FQNEAQ (reference sequence). The V and J ends lost 0 bases and 3 bases, in that order; junction bases with no gene match: 8. The CDR3 has 17 residues. Here immunoSEQ multiplex PCR was the method, and the copy in TCRdb shows in-frame clones only, minus some. The sample records around 220,000 clones, 65% to 85% being singletons. The rearrangement uses TRBV7-9 and TRBJ2-1; TRBD1 matches 7 bases. The source is a woman older than 75 with acute or convalescent COVID-19. Sample: peripheral blood. CDR3 bases: TGTGCCAGCAGCTTAGCGGTGGGGACAGAAATCTACAATGAGCAGTTCTTC. Protein product: CASSLAVGTEIYNEQFF.